The next 7 T cell receptor beta chains were all read from a single sample in a study of T cells in Graves' hyperthyroidism and ophthalmopathy. Amplified TCR beta CDR3 regions came from RNA transcripts. A first-round RT-PCR of the TCR CDR3 used the HTBI primer set. One entry per CDR3 protein, called by TCRdb with MiXCR from the multiplex PCR reads. The sample comprises around 690,000 distinct CDR3 sequences, 20% of which are singletons, and around a third rests with the top ten. The sequenced sample consisted of blood. These receptors all stem from a man aged 25 to 40 with Graves' ophthalmopathy.

The chain employs TRBV15 and TRBJ2-7, with 13 bases aligning to TRBD2. The CDR3 contains 17 residues. V trimming: 1 base; J trimming: 0 bases; junction bases outside the gene matches: 3. Per the germline V gene, CDR1 is LNHNV and CDR2 is YYDKDF (reference sequence). CDR3: CATSRGTSGGSSYEQYF. CDR3 DNA sequence: TGTGCCACCAGCAGAGGGACTAGCGGGGGAAGCTCCTACGAGCAGTACTTC.

The chain combines TRBV29-1 with TRBJ2-7; 7 positions agree with TRBD2. V shed 4 bases and J 1 base; nucleotides not matched to a gene: 4. Germline-derived CDR1 and CDR2 are SQVTM and ANQGSEA. The CDR3 runs 13 residues. The CDR3 protein is CSVGEGRSYEQYF. CDR3 in DNA: TGCAGCGTTGGGGAGGGGCGGTCCTACGAGCAGTACTTC.

The V call is TRBV3-2, the J call TRBJ2-7; TRBD1 is the table's D call, not checked against the DNA. TRBV3-2 is tagged as a pseudogene. There are 16 residues in the CDR3. The CDR3 coding sequence is TGTGCCAGCAGCCGTCTGGGCAGGGTGCTTCTCTACGAGCAGTACTTC. This encodes CASSRLGRVLLYEQYF.

The chain combines TRBV2 with TRBJ2-4; D is undetermined. CDR1 SNHLY and CDR2 FYNNEI come from the germline V gene. This CDR3 region has 12 residues. V lost 8 bases and J lost 13, with 18 bases in between. The CDR3 DNA sequence: TGTGCCAGCTCACCGACCAACGGAATACAGTACTTC. It is translated as CASSPTNGIQYF.

Only a few counts were recorded for this clonotype. This rearrangement joins TRBV3-1 to TRBJ2-1, with 8 bases matching TRBD2. V was clipped by 4 bases and J by 4 bases; unmatched bases: 9. The CDR3 runs to 16 residues. The germline CDR1 and CDR2 sequences are LGHDT and YNNKEL (reference sequence). The CDR3 is CASSLRTGLGYNEQFF. Written as DNA, the CDR3 is TGTGCCAGCAGCCTAAGGACGGGACTAGGTTACAATGAGCAGTTCTTC.

This clonotype was seen a few times. This chain links TRBV5-6 with TRBJ2-2; a weak D match, TRBD2 (5 bases). The ends were cut back, 7 bases at V and 1 base at J, with 11 bases in the middle. The CDR3 extends over 14 amino acids. Germline CDR1 and CDR2: SGHDT and YYEEEE. The chain's CDR3 is CASERSGNTGELFF. In DNA, the CDR3 is TGTGCCAGCGAGCGGTCGGGGAACACCGGGGAGCTGTTTTTT. Complete variable domain (other parts from reference TRBV5-6 and TRBJ2-2): DAGVTQSPTHLIKTRGQQVTLRCSPKSGHDTVSWYQQALGQGPQFIFQYYEEEERQRGNFPDRFSGHQFPNYSSELNVNALLLGDSALYLCASERSGNTGELFFGEGSRLTVL.

V and J are TRBV28 and TRBJ1-2, with a possible D match to TRBD1 (5 bases). Between the trimmed V and J ends, which lost 6 bases and 4 bases, there was a span of 18 bases. The V gene's germline CDR1 is MDHEN and CDR2 SYDVKM. This CDR3 has 15 residues. The CDR3 loop reads CASRAGRGGTYGYTF. The CDR3 nucleotides are TGTGCCAGCAGGGCGGGGAGGGGCGGAACCTATGGCTACACCTTC.